The 3 T cell receptor beta chains below all came from one sample that was sequenced in a study of tumor-infiltrating lymphocytes in primary liver carcinoma. Co-extracted RNA and DNA came from around 18-30 mg of unsorted bulk tissue. The investigators made TCR beta cDNA from about 500 ng total RNA, using a constant-region primer. What produced the TCR beta libraries was three nested multiplex PCR rounds using slightly modified ARM-PCR. The first two PCR rounds used TRBV1-TRBV30 primers with a Cbeta primer, around 10 cycles each. TCRdb re-called the multiplex PCR reads with MiXCR, one entry per CDR3 protein. The sample contains under 90,000 distinct CDR3 sequences, around 70% of which appear only once. Sequencing was performed on liver tumor tissue from sampling region 1. The subset here: tumor region T1, superior pole. The origin of the receptors is a middle-aged man with primary liver carcinoma and hepatitis B virus infection.

A word on this clonotype: In this CDR3 the conserved last residue, phenylalanine or tryptophan, is missing, so a read error is likely. CDR3 loop: CSVDAATNTEAFI. DNA of the CDR3: TGCAGCGTTGATGCAGCCACGAATACTGAAGCTTTCATT. The rearrangement links TRBV29-1 to TRBJ1-1; no clear D. This CDR3 is 13 amino acids long. Trimming removed 3 bases at V and 5 bases at J, with 13 bases between. Germline V gives CDR1 SQVTM, CDR2 ANQGSEA.

About this clonotype itself: The missing conserved phenylalanine or tryptophan at the end of this CDR3 makes a read error likely. CDR3 DNA: TGTGCCAGCAGTTGGAGCTCTGGGGCCCACGTCCTGACTCTC. Its translation is CASSWSSGAHVLTL. The rearrangement joins TRBV12-3 or TRBV12-4 to TRBJ2-6; maybe TRBD1 (5 bases). This CDR3 spans 14 amino acids.

Turning to this clonotype: Relative to the germline gene, one junction end is altered; a read error may explain this. The chain combines TRBV11-1 with TRBJ2-6, with a tentative D call TRBD2 (6 bases). The CDR3 has 19 residues. The germline V gene encodes CDR1 SGHAT and CDR2 FQDESV (reference sequence). CDR3 sequence: CASSPRGSGVNSGASVLTF. In nucleotides, the CDR3 is TGTGCCAGCAGCCCCCGGGGGAGCGGCGTTAACTCCGGGGCCAGCGTCCTGACTTTC.